At least ten counts were recorded for the clone carrying this T cell receptor (beta chain). Researchers took RNA transcripts and amplified the TCR beta CDR3 regions from them. Carried out on the TCR CDR3, a first-round RT-PCR used the HTBI primer set. From the multiplex PCR reads, TCRdb called clonotypes with MiXCR, one entry per CDR3 protein. The sample shows fewer than 650,000 distinct CDR3 sequences, about 14% of them seen only once. The germline V gene has CDR1 MNHEY and CDR2 SMNVEV (reference sequence). Losses at the gene ends were 2 bases for V and 4 bases for J; bases not matched to a gene: 17. The CDR3 is 20 amino acids. This specimen comes from a study of T cells in Graves' hyperthyroidism and ophthalmopathy.

The V call is TRBV27, the J call TRBJ2-6, with TRBD1 matching 7 bases. The material sequenced was blood. This TCR was sampled from a woman between 25 and 40 years old with Graves' hyperthyroidism that later progressed to Graves' ophthalmopathy. For the CDR3, the DNA is TGTGCCAGCAGTTTACTGCACGGGACAGATTCGTCTCTCGGGGCCAACGTCCTGACTTTC. It specifies CASSLLHGTDSSLGANVLTF.